This is a list of T cell receptor beta chains from one sample in a study of neurological immune-mediated disorders. MiXCR, run by TCRdb on the 5' RACE reads, gives a single entry per CDR3 protein. Of roughly 40,000 distinct CDR3 sequences in the sample, approximately 2.4% were seen once. The sample taken for sequencing was PBMCs. All receptors come from a man aged 50-60 years with multiple sclerosis. The conserved cysteine and the conserved F or W are not part of the CDR3 here. D genes are given only for firm matches.

D gene	V gene	J gene	CDR3 length	CDR3 protein
-	TRBV5-1	TRBJ1-1	11	ASSRGANTEAF
-	TRBV4-3	TRBJ1-2	13	ASSLLGGRNYGYT
TRBD1	TRBV6-2/TRBV6-3	TRBJ1-5	13	ASSPTGGWNQPQH
TRBD1	TRBV4-1	TRBJ1-6	11	ASSQGQNSPLH
TRBD1	TRBV5-5	TRBJ2-7	12	ASSLHRGLYEQY
-	TRBV12-3/TRBV12-4	TRBJ1-2	11	ASSPHDNYGYT
-	TRBV5-1	TRBJ1-4	15	ASSLSSRGSGNEKLF
TRBD1	TRBV6-2/TRBV6-3	TRBJ2-1	9	ASRDRDEQF
-	TRBV7-3	TRBJ2-2	14	ASSLAPGGYTGELF
TRBD1	TRBV24-1	TRBJ2-2	14	ATSDMDRGNTGELF
TRBD2	TRBV20-1	TRBJ2-2	14	SARAGGGRNTGELF
-	TRBV5-1	TRBJ1-2	11	ASSYLGEDGYT
-	TRBV12-3/TRBV12-4	TRBJ1-3	13	VSRVGGVSGNTIY
TRBD2	TRBV7-2	TRBJ2-1	12	ASRRGDHSSEQF
-	TRBV29-1	TRBJ2-7	10	SVEDLGGEQY
-	TRBV5-1	TRBJ1-2	12	ASSLAVEDYGYT
-	TRBV25-1	TRBJ2-1	11	ASSDIPYNEQF
-	TRBV5-5	TRBJ1-1	11	ASRVGRNTEAF
TRBD1	TRBV20-1	TRBJ1-1	13	SARTGGALNTEAF
-	TRBV20-1	TRBJ2-2	12	SARSSQNTGELF
-	TRBV3-1	TRBJ2-7	14	ASSLGESTGAYEQY
-	TRBV7-3	TRBJ2-2	13	ASSLIGGSTGELF
-	TRBV5-6	TRBJ1-5	14	ASSSRAPYSNQPQH
-	TRBV15	TRBJ1-3	11	ATSRVAANTIY
-	TRBV28	TRBJ2-7	9	ASSLGDEQY
-	TRBV20-1	TRBJ1-5	12	SASTRSGNQPQN
TRBD2	TRBV5-6	TRBJ2-7	12	ASARRGDSYEQY
-	TRBV2	TRBJ1-5	13	ASSPMRDSNQPQH
TRBD1	TRBV5-1	TRBJ1-1	13	ASSSGDRGLPEAF
TRBD1	TRBV5-1	TRBJ1-2	13	ASSLGGTGDGGYT
TRBD2	TRBV29-1	TRBJ2-3	17	SVEAPLGLAGGSTDTQY
-	TRBV20-1	TRBJ2-1	9	SARGRNEQF
-	TRBV2	TRBJ1-2	11	ASSVGMNYGYT
TRBD1	TRBV5-5	TRBJ2-7	13	ASSLWTGVVDEQY
TRBD2	TRBV9	TRBJ2-4	13	ASSPWSGGVDIQY
-	TRBV10-3	TRBJ2-5	11	AIKGVRQETQY
-	TRBV20-1	TRBJ1-2	9	SANAGGGDT
-	TRBV12-3/TRBV12-4	TRBJ1-2	11	ASSLSRAYGYT
TRBD2	TRBV11-2	TRBJ2-2	16	ASSWGLAGSANTGELF
TRBD1	TRBV20-1	TRBJ2-1	12	SATDRGPYNEQF
-	TRBV12-3/TRBV12-4	TRBJ1-1	11	ASSWTTNTEAF
-	TRBV5-1	TRBJ1-3	12	ASSLGPSGNTIY
-	TRBV3-1	TRBJ1-2	13	ASRQALLKGHGYT
TRBD2	TRBV9	TRBJ2-7	12	ASSVGLAGDEQY
-	TRBV12-3/TRBV12-4	TRBJ2-5	10	ASVAGFETQY
-	TRBV7-2	TRBJ2-2	14	ASSLDLGTNTGELF
-	TRBV28	TRBJ1-5	15	ASEEGPGTNSNQPQH
-	TRBV12-3/TRBV12-4	TRBJ1-1	12	ASSTGGFQTEAF
-	TRBV28	TRBJ2-6	13	ASSLWGSGANVLT
-	TRBV5-1	TRBJ2-3	9	ASRFTDTQY
TRBD1	TRBV5-1	TRBJ1-2	12	ASSSGQVDYGYT
TRBD1	TRBV7-8	TRBJ1-2	11	ASSLWTGDGYT